The source of this TCR beta chain is a study of blood T cell repertoires in COVID-19 (dated by TCRdb to 2020 to 2022). Study-level background: Samples from collaborators originated in the United States, Italy and Spain and spanned both the acute and convalescent phases of COVID-19. The prospective study material was composed of cDNA or gDNA derived from T cells, B-cell-depleted T cells, or PBMCs. Subjects who had been exposed to COVID-19, were actively infected with it, or had recovered from it provided the deeply sampled blood TCRbeta repertoires that made up the dataset. The repertoires were released in a freely available public database meant as a resource for research on the immune response to SARS-CoV-2. The samples were drawn from the first 160 participants of the ongoing ImmuneRACE study and from more than 1,000 subjects provided by 6 global collaborators. Nearly every sample came with metadata listing a de-identified subject ID, COVID-19 status, age in years and sex. Where available, HLA class I and class II types were obtained from metadata supplied by the sample provider rather than from assay-based typing. Broader findings and caveats from the paper: The amount of clinical and demographic metadata varied by source and participant and was provided uncurated.

The immunoSEQ Assay, a bias-controlled multiplex PCR, was used to amplify TCRbeta CDR3 regions from genomic DNA. The paper's data handling went like this. The number of nucleated cells in each sample was estimated by amplification of reference gene primers within the assay. To quantify the absolute abundance of each unique TCRbeta CDR3 rearrangement, sequence reads were collapsed and filtered. For each sample, productive Simpson clonality was calculated as the square root of Simpson's diversity index across productive rearrangements. The clones in this table, taken by TCRdb from immuneACCESS, are in-frame only. Not every clone is retained; where verified, under half of the shortfall comes from an unresolved V gene, and the cause of the rest is unknown. Clonal size and the V and J genes are those of that table, whereas D and trimming came from the DNA. The sample profile shows around 160,000 clones; 84% of them were found once. The leading ten clones occupy 5.5% to 7.5% of the sample.

The CDR3 holds 13 amino acids from the cysteine to the phenylalanine. Left in the record is the CDR3 DNA by itself, 39 bases read in frame from the first base. Between the V and J ends, shortened by 2 bases and 8 bases respectively, the junction contains 12 bases. Based on the germline V gene, the CDR1 and CDR2 sequences are MNHNS and SASEGT. This clone was picked up a small number of times. Its cognate antigen has yet to be identified. Base qualities are not recorded, but no much larger clone differs from it by a single base. In the prospective study, participants were 18 to 89 years old, resided in 20 to 30 geographic areas of the United States, and were enrolled through a virtual design. To assign participants to cohorts, the prospective study relied on clinical history that participants themselves reported in a screening survey and a study questionnaire. Exposed participants were defined as having been in contact with someone with a PCR-confirmed or clinician-diagnosed COVID-19 case within 2 weeks of study entry. Mobile phlebotomists in the prospective study collected whole blood, serum and a nasopharyngeal or oropharyngeal swab from every participant. Additional blood draws and questionnaires over an approximately 2-month period could optionally be provided by prospective study participants. Before DNA extraction, prospective study blood samples were shipped either frozen or at room temperature.

Sequenced: PBMCs or T cells enriched from blood (not recorded which). The V gene is TRBV6-1 and the J gene is TRBJ1-2; TRBD1 might be the D gene, on 6 matching bases. This clonotype was sampled from a woman aged 50 to 60 who had been exposed to COVID-19. The CDR3 reads as follows: CASSEPGQGGYTF. The DNA sequence is TGTGCCAGCAGTGAACCGGGTCAGGGGGGCTACACCTTC.